This T cell receptor (beta chain) was sequenced during a study of cytomegalovirus exposure and HLA in healthy donors. This PCR relied on a set of 60 Vbeta primers and 13 Jbeta primers. In the authors' workflow: Later, 65 million to 85 million unique TCR beta chains were counted in an analysis, and 10 million to 12 million of them were shared. Profiled with immunoSEQ multiplex PCR; TCRdb holds only in-frame clones, not every one. That table furnishes V, J and clone size, whereas the DNA furnished D and trimming. This table holds 130,000 to 150,000 clones, about 80% found once. Trimming removed 4 bases at V and 10 bases at J, with 15 bases between. The CDR3 extends over 13 amino acids. Germline CDR1 is SGDLS and CDR2 is YYNGEE.

Sequencing used PBMCs. V usage is TRBV9 and J usage is TRBJ2-1, with a weak D call TRBD2 (6 bases). This receptor was identified in a male donor in good health and CMV-seronegative. The CDR3, as DNA: TGTGCCAGCAGCCGACGGGACTCCAGGGAGCAGTTCTTC. Translating gives CASSRRDSREQFF.